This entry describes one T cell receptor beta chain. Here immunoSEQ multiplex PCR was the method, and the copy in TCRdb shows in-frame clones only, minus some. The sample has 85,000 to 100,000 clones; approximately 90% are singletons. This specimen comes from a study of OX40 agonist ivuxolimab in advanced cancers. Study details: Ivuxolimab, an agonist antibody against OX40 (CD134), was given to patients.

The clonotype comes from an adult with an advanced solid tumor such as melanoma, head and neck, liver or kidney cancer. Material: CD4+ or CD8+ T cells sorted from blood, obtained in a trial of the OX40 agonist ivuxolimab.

In nucleotides, the CDR3 is TGTGCCAGCAGTGAATCCGGAGATTCACCCCTCCACTTT. Protein: CASSESGDSPLHF. This chain connects TRBV6-4 to TRBJ1-6; D is unclear. Trimming removed 3 bases from V and 8 bases from J, with 8 bases in between. Germline V gene sequence: CDR1 MRHNA, CDR2 SNTAGT. CDR3 size: 13 residues.